This is a list of T cell receptor beta chains from one sample in a study of shared clonotypes between healthy human individuals. The data were produced by immunoSEQ multiplex PCR, yet TCRdb's version contains in-frame clones alone and is incomplete. The sample holds roughly 2.5 million clones; around 90% are singletons and the top ten take under 0.15%. Sample: naive CD4+ T cells sorted from blood. These receptors came from a young man in good health. CDR3s include the opening cysteine and the closing phenylalanine or tryptophan. A D gene is named only where the DNA matches it firmly. Clone sizes are given selectively: once, few, many, or a class where the clone is expanded.

v_gene	d_gene	j_gene	abundance	CDR3aa	CDR3nt
TRBV9	-	TRBJ1-3	-	CASSVEVVRTDVGNTIYF	TGTGCCAGCAGCGTAGAGGTAGTCAGGACGGATGTTGGAAACACCATATATTTT
TRBV9	TRBD1	TRBJ1-1	-	CASSVVPGGSSGTEAFF	TGTGCCAGCAGCGTAGTCCCAGGGGGCTCGTCGGGTACTGAAGCTTTCTTT
TRBV6-6	TRBD1	TRBJ1-2	-	CASSYDRVNYGYTF	TGTGCCAGCAGTTACGACAGGGTCAACTATGGCTACACCTTC
TRBV4-1	-	TRBJ2-3	-	CASSSRAGASTDTQYF	TGCGCCAGCAGCTCAAGGGCTGGTGCTAGCACAGATACGCAGTATTTT
TRBV11-3	-	TRBJ2-2	-	CASSFAPGTSNTGELFF	TGTGCCAGCAGCTTCGCCCCCGGGACCTCGAACACCGGGGAGCTGTTTTTT
TRBV7-2	-	TRBJ1-3	-	CASSSRQSSGNTIYF	TGTGCCAGCAGCTCGCGACAGAGCTCTGGAAACACCATATATTTT
TRBV5-1	-	TRBJ1-1	-	CASSLGSMNTEAFF	TGCGCCAGCAGCTTGGGCTCGATGAACACTGAAGCTTTCTTT
TRBV30	-	TRBJ1-1	few	CAWFLVVEAFF	TGTGCCTGGTTCTTGGTGGTTGAAGCTTTCTTT
TRBV2	-	TRBJ1-2	few	CASSVEFYGYTF	TGTGCCAGCAGTGTGGAGTTCTATGGCTACACCTTC
TRBV11-1	-	TRBJ2-5	-	CASSSGRLRETQYF	TGTGCCAGCAGCTCCGGACGGCTCAGGGAGACCCAGTACTTC
TRBV6-1	-	TRBJ2-7	once	CASSRGAAQTYEQYF	TGTGCCAGCAGTAGGGGCGCGGCGCAGACCTACGAGCAGTACTTC
TRBV5-1	-	TRBJ2-2	few	CASSLDGTGELFF	TGCGCCAGCAGCTTGGACGGCACCGGGGAGCTGTTTTTT
TRBV4-1	TRBD2	TRBJ2-1	-	CASSQDRGEGYNEQFF	TGCGCCAGCAGCCAAGACCGCGGGGAGGGCTACAATGAGCAGTTCTTC
TRBV11-2	-	TRBJ2-6	-	CASSVGTPGANVLTF	TGTGCCAGCAGCGTGGGGACTCCCGGGGCCAACGTCCTGACTTTC
TRBV18	TRBD1	TRBJ1-2	-	CASSTGQGPFYGYTF	TGTGCCAGCTCCACGGGACAGGGGCCTTTCTATGGCTACACCTTC
TRBV9	TRBD2	TRBJ2-3	-	CASSVGVLRGGHTHF	TGTGCCAGCAGCGTAGGGGTGTTGCGGGGGGGCCACACGCATTTT
TRBV6-4	-	TRBJ2-3	-	CASSDLGPYWPTDTQYF	TGTGCCAGCAGTGACCTCGGCCCTTACTGGCCCACAGATACGCAGTATTTT
TRBV5-4	-	TRBJ2-5	-	CASSLPSETQYF	TGTGCCAGCAGCCTCCCGTCGGAGACCCAGTACTTC